The entry below describes one TCR beta chain. The data are from a study of blood T cell repertoires in COVID-19. Study details: Italy, Spain and the United States were the sources of the convalescent and acute COVID-19 samples. Nucleic acid was either cDNA or gDNA, and it came from T cells, B-cell-depleted T cells, or PBMCs.

As handled by the study authors: Estimation of nucleated cell counts was performed using reference gene primer amplification. Here immunoSEQ multiplex PCR was the method, and the copy in TCRdb shows in-frame clones only, minus some. The D gene and trimming were derived from the DNA, and the V and J assignments and clone size from that table. Of approximately 77,000 clones in the sample, around 89% were seen once. CDR3 size: 14 residues. Germline V gene lookup returns CDR1 MGHRA and CDR2 YSYEKL. V lost 4 bases, J lost 0 bases, and 7 bases lay in between. J is TRBJ1-3 and V is TRBV4-1; D is undetermined. The sample taken for sequencing was peripheral blood. The clonotype was recovered from an elderly woman with acute or convalescent COVID-19. Here the CDR3 reads CASSLSYSGNTIYF. The CDR3 DNA follows: TGCGCCAGCAGCCTTTCTTACTCTGGAAACACCATATATTTT.